These 28 T cell receptor beta chains were all obtained from the same sample, sequenced in a study of blood T cells in healthy people across ages. A sample-barcoded 5' primer and a J-beta primer mix were used in a second PCR of about 6 to 12 cycles. TCRdb reprocessed the 5' RACE reads via MiXCR and lists one record per CDR3 protein. The sample lists 1.5 million to 2 million distinct CDR3 sequences, about 35% occurring once. Sequencing used blood. Source of these receptors: a woman aged 25-40 years in good health.

This clonotype was recorded a few times. This rearrangement joins TRBV20-1 to TRBJ1-1; no definite D call. The CDR3 runs 13 residues. Germline V gives CDR1 DFQATT, CDR2 SNEGSKA (reference sequence). Trimming removed 3 bases at V and 1 base at J, with 9 bases between. The CDR3 sequence is CSASRSGNTEAFF. The CDR3 bases are TGCAGTGCTAGCCGCAGCGGGAACACTGAAGCTTTCTTT.

A single count supports this clonotype. V gene TRBV3-1 combines with J gene TRBJ2-4; TRBD2 matches at 7 bases. This CDR3 region has 17 residues. Trimming took 2 bases from V and 2 from J; bases not matched to a gene: 9. CDR1 and CDR2 from the germline V gene are LGHDT and YNNKEL (reference sequence). The CDR3 protein is CASSQMGGSLSKNIQYF. As DNA, the CDR3 is TGTGCCAGCAGCCAAATGGGGGGGAGTTTGTCCAAAAACATTCAGTACTTC.

The chain is built from TRBV25-1 and TRBJ1-1, with D maybe TRBD1 (5 bases). The CDR3 is made up of 15 amino acids. Germline V gives CDR1 MGHDK, CDR2 SYGVNS. Trimming left V 2 bases short and J 1 base short, with 11 bases between. CDR3 sequence: CASSESGTWNTEAFF. The CDR3, as DNA: TGTGCCAGCAGTGAAAGCGGGACTTGGAACACTGAAGCTTTCTTT. The whole variable domain, filled in from reference TRBV25-1 and TRBJ1-1, reads EADIYQTPRYLVIGTGKKITLECSQTMGHDKMYWYQQDPGMELHLIHYSYGVNSTEKGDLSSESTVSRIRTEHFPLTLESARPSHTSQYLCASSESGTWNTEAFFGQGTRLTVV.

The V and J genes are TRBV20-1 and TRBJ2-7; TRBD2 agrees at 9 bases. The CDR3 is made up of 14 amino acids. Germline trimming cut 8 bases from V and 2 bases from J; bases unmatched to any gene: 10. Germline V gives CDR1 DFQATT, CDR2 SNEGSKA (reference sequence). CDR3 sequence: CSIPIAGVPYEQYF. CDR3 nucleotides: TGCAGTATACCCATAGCGGGGGTCCCCTACGAGCAGTACTTC.

CDR3 sequence reads: CRHPANYGYTF. The CDR3 bases are TGCAGGCATCCAGCTAACTATGGCTACACCTTC. This chain links TRBV20-1 with TRBJ1-2; D gene ambiguous. In germline, CDR1 is DFQATT, CDR2 SNEGSKA (reference sequence). This CDR3 region has 11 residues.

J is TRBJ2-1 and V is TRBV7-8; no firm D call. CDR1 is SGHVS and CDR2 is FQNEAQ in the germline V gene. This CDR3 region has 12 residues. The germline V and J ends were trimmed by 5 bases and 6 bases, with 8 bases remaining between them. The CDR3 loop reads CASSKTPNEQFF. CDR3 in DNA: TGTGCCAGCAGCAAAACACCCAATGAGCAGTTCTTC. The full variable domain, its missing parts supplied by reference TRBV7-8 and TRBJ2-1, is GAGVSQSPRYKVAKRGQDVALRCDPISGHVSLFWYQQALGQGPEFLTYFQNEAQLDKSGLPSDRFFAERPEGSVSTLKIQRTQQEDSAVYLCASSKTPNEQFFGPGTRLTVL.

This clonotype has only a few counts. The V gene is TRBV27, the J gene TRBJ2-5; no reliable D call. CDR3 length: 15 residues. Germline lookup yields CDR1 MNHEY and CDR2 SMNVEV (reference sequence). Trimming stripped 5 bases from V and 4 bases from J, with 17 bases between. This chain's CDR3 is CASSPVNGILETQYF. The CDR3 nucleotides are TGTGCCAGCAGTCCCGTTAATGGGATACTAGAGACCCAGTACTTC.

The rearrangement links TRBV27 to TRBJ2-4; TRBD2 matches at 8 bases. V lost 4 bases to trimming and J lost 0 bases; unmatched junction nucleotides: 5. Germline lookup yields CDR1 MNHEY and CDR2 SMNVEV (reference sequence). There are 16 residues in the CDR3. CDR3 loop: CASSYSGVLAKNIQYF. DNA of the CDR3: TGTGCCAGCAGTTATAGCGGGGTTCTAGCCAAAAACATTCAGTACTTC.

The chain is built from TRBV5-1 and TRBJ2-2; D might be TRBD1 or TRBD2, each matching 6 bases. CDR3 length: 16 amino acids. Trimming stripped 0 bases from V and 7 bases from J, with 16 bases between. The V gene's germline CDR1 is SGHRS and CDR2 YFSETQ. The CDR3 reads CASSLDPGRTVGELFF. DNA of the CDR3: TGCGCCAGCAGCTTGGACCCAGGGAGGACAGTCGGGGAGCTGTTTTTT.

This clonotype has a handful of counts. The chain has TRBV11-1 and TRBJ2-7; D is possibly TRBD1 (5 bases). Between the trimmed V and J ends, which lost 3 bases and 3 bases, there was a span of 12 bases. The CDR3 has 14 amino acids. Germline CDR1 is SGHAT and CDR2 is FQDESV (reference sequence). CDR3 nucleotides: TGTGCCAGCAGCTTTTTGCAGGGTAACTACGAGCAGTACTTC. This codes for CASSFLQGNYEQYF.

The rearrangement joins TRBV4-2 to TRBJ2-3, with 7 bases matching TRBD2. CDR1 is LGHNA and CDR2 is YNFKEQ in the germline V gene. V gave up 0 bases and J gave up 4 bases; unmatched junction bases: 13. The CDR3 has 18 amino acids. The CDR3 nucleotides are TGTGCCAGCAGCCAAGATGGAGGGGCTAGCGGTACTCCAGATACGCAGTATTTT. This gives the protein CASSQDGGASGTPDTQYF.

This clonotype was detected a few times. V is TRBV20-1 and J is TRBJ2-7; D gene uncertain. V dropped 0 bases and J dropped 2 bases, with 14 bases sitting between them. Germline assignment: CDR1 DFQATT and CDR2 SNEGSKA (reference sequence). The CDR3 runs to 15 residues. The CDR3 here is CSARDSATTTYEQYF. The CDR3, as DNA: TGCAGTGCTAGAGATTCAGCAACCACTACCTACGAGCAGTACTTC.

This clonotype has ten or more counts. The rearrangement links TRBV6-5 to TRBJ2-5, with TRBD1 matching over 8 bases. V dropped 5 bases and J dropped 5; count of bases not matched to a gene: 7. This CDR3 comprises 14 residues. Germline V gene data show CDR1 as MNHEY and CDR2 as SVGAGI. CDR3 residues: CASSPRTGRETQYF. CDR3 nucleotides: TGTGCCAGCAGTCCGCGGACAGGGAGGGAGACCCAGTACTTC.

This rearrangement joins TRBV9 to TRBJ2-5, with D maybe TRBD2 (6 bases). Trimming took off 0 bases at V and 0 bases at J, with 12 bases between the two ends. The CDR3 totals 16 residues. Per the germline V gene, CDR1 is SGDLS and CDR2 is YYNGEE. The CDR3 loop is CASSVVGGADQETQYF. CDR3 DNA: TGTGCCAGCAGCGTAGTCGGGGGAGCGGACCAAGAGACCCAGTACTTC.

The chain uses TRBV12-3 or TRBV12-4 and TRBJ1-4; 10 bases agree with TRBD1. The CDR3 totals 14 residues. J lost 8 bases, V lost 5 bases, and 5 bases had no gene match. The CDR3 bases are TGTGCCAGCAGTCCCGGGACAGGGGAAGAAAAACTGTTTTTT. Translated, it gives CASSPGTGEEKLFF.

The V gene is TRBV28, the J gene TRBJ2-1; 7 nucleotides align to TRBD2. Trimming at V came to 3 bases and at J to 5 bases, leaving 10 bases not matched to a gene. The CDR3 sequence is 16 residues long. CDR1 and CDR2 from the germline V gene are MDHEN and SYDVKM. CDR3 region: CASSFWGQRDHNEQFF. CDR3 coding DNA: TGTGCCAGCAGTTTTTGGGGCCAGCGGGACCACAATGAGCAGTTCTTC.

The chain combines TRBV20-1 with TRBJ1-1; D gene unclear. The CDR3 has 14 amino acids. V was trimmed by 0 bases and J by 1 base, leaving 9 bases between them. CDR1 is DFQATT and CDR2 is SNEGSKA in the germline V gene (reference sequence). Here the CDR3 DNA reads TGCAGTGCTAGAGAGCGGGGAACGAACACTGAAGCTTTCTTT. It yields the protein CSARERGTNTEAFF.

The CDR3 nucleotides read TGCAGTGCTAGAGATCAGAGGGGGCAAGGCTATGGCTACACCTTC. It is translated as CSARDQRGQGYGYTF. The chain is built from TRBV20-1 and TRBJ1-2; 7 nucleotides match TRBD1. V trimming: 0 bases; J trimming: 4 bases; junction bases outside the gene matches: 8. The CDR3 consists of 15 residues. The germline V gene encodes CDR1 DFQATT and CDR2 SNEGSKA (reference sequence).

This clonotype occurred once. This may be a read error: a much more frequent sequence differs by one nucleotide. V is TRBV11-2 and J is TRBJ2-3; 11 bases line up with TRBD2. The germline V gene encodes CDR1 SGHAT and CDR2 FQNNGV. This CDR3 has 14 residues. DNA for the CDR3: TGTGCCGGCAGCTTGGGGACTAGCGGAGATACGCAGTATTTT. Translating it yields CAGSLGTSGDTQYF.

The table lists this clonotype with a few counts. The gene calls are TRBV29-1 and TRBJ1-2; D is perhaps TRBD1 (5 bases). The V and J ends lost 7 bases and 7 bases respectively, with 16 bases between them. The CDR3 runs 12 residues. Looked up from germline, CDR1 is SQVTM and CDR2 is ANQGSEA. CDR3 in DNA: TGCAGCGCCGCGGGGGGGGTAGCTGGCTACACCTTC. The encoded protein is CSAAGGVAGYTF.

The chain couples TRBV20-1 to TRBJ2-2; 9 bases are a match to TRBD2. Germline lookup yields CDR1 DFQATT and CDR2 SNEGSKA (reference sequence). V trimming: 0 bases; J trimming: 4 bases; junction bases outside the gene matches: 6. The CDR3 length is 16 residues. The CDR3 loop reads CSARDMKRGVTGELFF. The CDR3 bases are TGCAGTGCTAGAGATATGAAGCGGGGGGTCACCGGGGAGCTGTTTTTT.

The genes are TRBV2 and TRBJ1-6; 7 bases map to TRBD1. V shed 7 bases, J shed 7 bases, and the junction held 4 bases outside the gene matches. Per germline, CDR1 SNHLY and CDR2 FYNNEI. The CDR3 runs to 13 residues. CDR3 amino acids: CASKGAWNSPLHF. CDR3 bases: TGTGCCAGCAAGGGGGCCTGGAATTCACCCCTCCACTTT.

This clonotype was detected a few times. The J gene is TRBJ2-7, the V gene TRBV20-1, with unresolved D. Germline CDR1 reads DFQATT; CDR2 reads SNEGSKA (reference sequence). V shed 3 bases and J shed 6 bases, with 21 bases lying between them. The CDR3 length is 15 residues. CDR3 residues: CSASDLLPSSSEQYF. CDR3 nucleotides: TGCAGTGCTAGCGATTTGCTCCCTTCGTCTAGCGAGCAGTACTTC.

The rearrangement joins TRBV12-3 or TRBV12-4 to TRBJ2-7, with D maybe TRBD2 (5 bases). The CDR3 totals 14 residues. The ends were cut back, 10 bases at V and 4 bases at J, with 20 bases in the middle. CDR3 DNA: TGTGCCAACAGCTCGGGGAGCTTCGGTTACGAGCAGTACTTC. This gives the protein CANSSGSFGYEQYF.

V is TRBV20-1 and J is TRBJ2-5, with a possible D match to TRBD2 (6 bases). The end of the DNA is better explained by TRBJ2-7, so the J call may be wrong. The CDR3 runs 13 residues. Germline V lookup: CDR1 DFQATT, CDR2 SNEGSKA (reference sequence). CDR3 amino acids: CSAYVGEAYEQYF. The DNA for the CDR3 is TGCAGTGCTTATGTGGGGGAGGCCTACGAGCAGTACTTC.

This sequence joins TRBV5-1 and TRBJ2-1; 10 bases are a match to TRBD2. This CDR3 has 15 amino acids. From germline, CDR1 is SGHRS and CDR2 YFSETQ. V was pared by 6 bases and J by 5 bases, with 8 bases of the junction left unmatched. CDR3 in DNA: TGCGCCAGCACCTTAACTAGCGGGACGAACAATGAGCAGTTCTTC. Translation: CASTLTSGTNNEQFF.

This clonotype was counted a single time. The V and J genes are TRBV7-2 and TRBJ2-1; 10 bases fit TRBD2. V was pared by 0 bases and J by 1 base, with 6 bases of the junction left unmatched. The CDR3 consists of 18 residues. The V gene's germline CDR1 is SGHTA and CDR2 FQGNSA. CDR3 nucleotide sequence: TGTGCCAGCAGCTTAGCGCTAGCGGGAGCCCTGTCCTACAATGAGCAGTTCTTC. Encoded protein: CASSLALAGALSYNEQFF.

This clonotype was recorded a few times. The V and J genes are TRBV20-1 and TRBJ1-4; D unclear. The CDR3 totals 15 residues. Looked up from germline, CDR1 is DFQATT and CDR2 is SNEGSKA (reference sequence). V was cut by 0 bases and J by 10 bases, with 18 bases left in between. The CDR3 DNA reads TGCAGTGCTAGAGATCCCCAGTTGGATATTGGAAAACTGTTTTTT. It yields the protein CSARDPQLDIGKLFF.